This T cell receptor beta chain was documented in a study of shared clonotypes between healthy human individuals. Study in general: The study used three CD4 naive, three CD4 memory, two CD8 naive and one CD8 memory plate per donor. General study findings and limits: Naive subsets typically showed greater estimated richness than memory subsets. Clonotypes shared by all four donors outscored non-shared clonotypes in generation probability.

The V gene's germline CDR1 is MDHEN and CDR2 SYDVKM. The CDR3 has 15 amino acids. The V segment lost 4 bases and the J segment 2 bases; nucleotides outside the gene matches: 6. Profiling relied on immunoSEQ multiplex PCR, and the TCRdb table lists in-frame clones only, not all of them. Among 500,000 to 700,000 clones, 85% to 95% were seen once, and the ten largest hold around 0.11%. A note on this clone: The antigen is not known.

The naive CD8 population came from CD45RO-negative cells selected for CCR7, without terminally differentiated effector memory CD45RA+ cells. Healthy HIV-negative adults with no recent acute infections or vaccinations were recruited as donors. The TCR comes from a woman in her 30s in good health. The genes are TRBV28 and TRBJ2-7, with TRBD1 matching over 9 bases. Input material: naive CD8+ T cells sorted from blood. CDR3 nucleotides: TGTGCCAGCAGTTCGCCGGGACAGGGCACCTACGAGCAGTACTTC. As protein: CASSSPGQGTYEQYF.